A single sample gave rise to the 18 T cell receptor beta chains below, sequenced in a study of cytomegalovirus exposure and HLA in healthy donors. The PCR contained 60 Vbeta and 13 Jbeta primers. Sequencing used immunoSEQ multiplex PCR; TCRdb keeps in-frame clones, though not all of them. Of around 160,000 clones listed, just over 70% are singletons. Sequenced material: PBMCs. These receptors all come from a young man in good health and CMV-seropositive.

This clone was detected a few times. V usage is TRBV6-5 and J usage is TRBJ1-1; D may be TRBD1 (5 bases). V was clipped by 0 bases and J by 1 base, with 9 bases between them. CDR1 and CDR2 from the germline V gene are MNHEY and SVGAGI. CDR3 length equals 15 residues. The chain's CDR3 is CASSYSGHANTEAFF. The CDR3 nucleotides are TGTGCCAGCAGTTACTCCGGACACGCGAACACTGAAGCTTTCTTT.

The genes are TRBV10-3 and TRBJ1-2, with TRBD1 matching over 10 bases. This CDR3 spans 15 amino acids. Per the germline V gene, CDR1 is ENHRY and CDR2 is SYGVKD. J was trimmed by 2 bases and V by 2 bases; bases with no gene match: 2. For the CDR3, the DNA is TGTGCCATCAGTGAGAGGGGACAGGGGAACTATGGCTACACCTTC. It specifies CAISERGQGNYGYTF.

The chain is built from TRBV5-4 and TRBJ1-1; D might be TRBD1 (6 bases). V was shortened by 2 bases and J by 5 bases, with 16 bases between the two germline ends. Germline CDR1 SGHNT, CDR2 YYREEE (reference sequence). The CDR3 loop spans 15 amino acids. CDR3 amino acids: CASSFQGLRRTEAFF. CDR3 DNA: TGTGCCAGCAGCTTTCAGGGGTTGAGGAGGACTGAAGCTTTCTTT.

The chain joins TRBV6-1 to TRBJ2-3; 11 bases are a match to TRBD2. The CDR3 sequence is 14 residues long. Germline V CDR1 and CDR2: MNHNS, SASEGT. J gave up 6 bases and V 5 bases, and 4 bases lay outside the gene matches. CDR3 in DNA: TGTGCCAGCAGTAAACTAGCGGGAGACGATACGCAGTATTTT. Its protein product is CASSKLAGDDTQYF.

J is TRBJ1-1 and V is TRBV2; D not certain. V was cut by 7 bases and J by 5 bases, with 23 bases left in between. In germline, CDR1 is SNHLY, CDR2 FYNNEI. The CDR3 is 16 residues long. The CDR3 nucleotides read TGTGCCAGCATCGCTGTGGGTGCTTTGGGGAGAACTGAAGCTTTCTTT. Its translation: CASIAVGALGRTEAFF.

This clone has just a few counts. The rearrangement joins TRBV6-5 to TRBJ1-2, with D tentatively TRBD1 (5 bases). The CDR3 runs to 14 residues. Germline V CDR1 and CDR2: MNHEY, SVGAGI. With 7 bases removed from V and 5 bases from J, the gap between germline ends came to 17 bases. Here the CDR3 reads CASTSPTAIYGYTF. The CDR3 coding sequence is TGTGCCAGCACCTCTCCGACAGCTATATATGGCTACACCTTC.

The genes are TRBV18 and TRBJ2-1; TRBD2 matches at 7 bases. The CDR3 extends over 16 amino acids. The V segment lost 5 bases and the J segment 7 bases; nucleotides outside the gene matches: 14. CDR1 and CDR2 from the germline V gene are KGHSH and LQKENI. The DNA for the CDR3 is TGTGCCAGCTCATTAGGCACTTCGGGGGGACCGAATGAGCAGTTCTTC. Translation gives CASSLGTSGGPNEQFF.

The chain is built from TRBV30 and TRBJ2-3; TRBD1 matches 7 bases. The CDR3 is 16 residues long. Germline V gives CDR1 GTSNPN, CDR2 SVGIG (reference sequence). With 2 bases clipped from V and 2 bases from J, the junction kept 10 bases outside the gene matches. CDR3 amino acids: CAWSRYRGLTTDTQYF. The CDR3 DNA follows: TGTGCCTGGAGTAGATACAGGGGCCTAACCACAGATACGCAGTATTTT.

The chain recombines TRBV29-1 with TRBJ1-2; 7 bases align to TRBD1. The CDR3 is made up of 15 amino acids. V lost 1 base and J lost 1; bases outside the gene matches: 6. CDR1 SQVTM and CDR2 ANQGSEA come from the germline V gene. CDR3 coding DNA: TGCAGCGTTGAAGTGGGGGCAGGGGGTAACTATGGCTACACCTTC. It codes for CSVEVGAGGNYGYTF.

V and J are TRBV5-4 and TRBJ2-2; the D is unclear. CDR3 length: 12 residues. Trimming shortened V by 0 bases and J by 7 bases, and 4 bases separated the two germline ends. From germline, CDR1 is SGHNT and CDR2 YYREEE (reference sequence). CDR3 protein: CASSLDNGELFF. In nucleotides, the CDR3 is TGTGCCAGCAGCTTGGATAACGGGGAGCTGTTTTTT.

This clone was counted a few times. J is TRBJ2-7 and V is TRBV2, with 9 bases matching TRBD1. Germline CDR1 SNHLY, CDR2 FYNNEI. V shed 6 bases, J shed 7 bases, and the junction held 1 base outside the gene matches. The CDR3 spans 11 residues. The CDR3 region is CASRGQGEQYV. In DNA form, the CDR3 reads TGTGCCAGCAGGGGACAGGGTGAGCAGTACGTC.

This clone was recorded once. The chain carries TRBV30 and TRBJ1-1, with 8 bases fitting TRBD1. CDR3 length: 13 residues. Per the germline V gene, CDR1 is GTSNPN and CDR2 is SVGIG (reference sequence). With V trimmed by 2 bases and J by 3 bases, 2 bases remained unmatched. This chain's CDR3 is CAWSQGADTEAFF. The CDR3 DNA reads TGTGCCTGGAGTCAGGGGGCGGACACTGAAGCTTTCTTT.

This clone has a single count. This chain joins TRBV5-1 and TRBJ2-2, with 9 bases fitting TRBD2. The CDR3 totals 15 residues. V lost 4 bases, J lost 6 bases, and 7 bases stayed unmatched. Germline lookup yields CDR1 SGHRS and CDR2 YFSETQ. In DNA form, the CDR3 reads TGCGCCAGCAGCGCCGGGACTAGCTATGCCGGGGAGCTGTTTTTT. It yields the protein CASSAGTSYAGELFF.

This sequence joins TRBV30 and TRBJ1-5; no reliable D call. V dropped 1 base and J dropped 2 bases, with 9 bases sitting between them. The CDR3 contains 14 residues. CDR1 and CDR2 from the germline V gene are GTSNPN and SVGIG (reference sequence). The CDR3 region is CAWSEGLRNQPQHF. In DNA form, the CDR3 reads TGTGCCTGGAGTGAAGGACTACGCAATCAGCCCCAGCATTTT. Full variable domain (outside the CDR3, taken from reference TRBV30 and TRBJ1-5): SQTIHQWPATLVQPVGSPLSLECTVEGTSNPNLYWYRQAAGRGLQLLFYSVGIGQISSEVPQNLSASRPQDRQFILSSKKLLLSDSGFYLCAWSEGLRNQPQHFGDGTRLSIL.

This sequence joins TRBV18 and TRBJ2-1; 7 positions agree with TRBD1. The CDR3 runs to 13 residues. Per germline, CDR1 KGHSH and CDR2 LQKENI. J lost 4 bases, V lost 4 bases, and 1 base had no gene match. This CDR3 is CASSRGQYNEQFF. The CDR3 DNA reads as TGTGCCAGCTCACGGGGACAGTACAATGAGCAGTTCTTC.

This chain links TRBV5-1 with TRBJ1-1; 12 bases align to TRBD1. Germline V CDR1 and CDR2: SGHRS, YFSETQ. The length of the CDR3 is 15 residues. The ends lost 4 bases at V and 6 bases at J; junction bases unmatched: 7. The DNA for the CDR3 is TGCGCCAGCAGCGGGGGACAGGGGGCGCGGTCTGAAGCTTTCTTT. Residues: CASSGGQGARSEAFF.

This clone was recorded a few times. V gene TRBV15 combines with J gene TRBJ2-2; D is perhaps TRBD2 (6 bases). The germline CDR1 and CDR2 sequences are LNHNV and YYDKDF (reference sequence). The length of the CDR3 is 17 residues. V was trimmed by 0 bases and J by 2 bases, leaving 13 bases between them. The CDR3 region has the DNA TGTGCCACCAGCAGAGATGCGGGGTCAGTCAACACCGGGGAGCTGTTTTTT. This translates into CATSRDAGSVNTGELFF.

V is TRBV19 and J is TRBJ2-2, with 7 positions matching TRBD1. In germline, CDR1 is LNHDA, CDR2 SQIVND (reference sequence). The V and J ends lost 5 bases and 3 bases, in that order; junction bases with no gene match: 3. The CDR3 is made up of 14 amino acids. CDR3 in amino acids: CASSATGDTGELFF. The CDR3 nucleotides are TGTGCCAGTAGTGCAACAGGGGACACCGGGGAGCTGTTTTTT.